The 18 T cell receptor beta chains reported below all come from one sample, sequenced in a study of a mutant IDH1 vaccine in newly diagnosed glioma. The time point was: baseline, week 1 (first vaccination visit). Treatment here: pre-vaccination baseline after standard-of-care therapy. Data came from immunoSEQ multiplex PCR; TCRdb stores just in-frame clones and leaves some out. Of over 75,000 clones listed, around three quarters were seen once; the top ten hold over 6.5%. The sequencing here drew on PBMCs, taken from a glioma patient treated with radiotherapy, temozolomide or both. Receptors originate from a man in his forties with glioma.

The J gene is TRBJ2-7, the V gene TRBV19; D tentatively reads TRBD1 or TRBD2 (5 bases each). V gave up 4 bases and J gave up 7 bases, with 14 bases separating them. This CDR3 contains 13 residues. The V gene's germline CDR1 is LNHDA and CDR2 SQIVND (reference sequence). The CDR3 nucleotides read TGTGCCAGTAGTACGACCCGGGACGGAGAGCAGTACTTC. This encodes CASSTTRDGEQYF. The complete variable domain, with remaining parts taken from reference TRBV19 and TRBJ2-7, reads DGGITQSPKYLFRKEGQNVTLSCEQNLNHDAMYWYRQDPGQGLRLIYYSQIVNDFQKGDIAEGYSVSREKKESFPLTVTSAQKNPTAFYLCASSTTRDGEQYFGPGTRLTVT.

The chain has TRBV15 and TRBJ1-2; D unresolved. Germline CDR1 LNHNV, CDR2 YYDKDF (reference sequence). Trimming shortened V by 0 bases and J by 0 bases, and 8 bases separated the two germline ends. The CDR3 totals 15 residues. The CDR3 region is CATSRDLGSNYGYTF. In DNA form, the CDR3 reads TGTGCCACCAGCAGAGATCTAGGGTCTAACTATGGCTACACCTTC.

This clone was seen a single time. The chain recombines TRBV19 with TRBJ2-7; possible D gene TRBD1, 5 bases. This CDR3 is built from 14 residues. In germline, CDR1 is LNHDA, CDR2 SQIVND (reference sequence). The V and J ends lost 5 bases and 0 bases respectively, with 11 bases between them. The CDR3 DNA follows: TGTGCCAGTAGTTCCCCCAGGGACTCCTACGAGCAGTACTTC. Encoded protein: CASSSPRDSYEQYF.

The genes are TRBV7-8 and TRBJ2-5; 9 nucleotides agree with TRBD2. With V trimmed by 6 bases and J by 5 bases, 7 bases remained unmatched. Germline CDR1 SGHVS, CDR2 FQNEAQ. This CDR3 contains 14 residues. The CDR3 here is CASRSGRLRETQYF. The CDR3 region has the DNA TGTGCCAGCAGGAGCGGGAGGTTACGGGAGACCCAGTACTTC.

This clone has only a few counts. The chain has TRBV7-9 and TRBJ2-7; a possible D gene is TRBD1 (6 bases). The germline gives CDR1 SEHNR, CDR2 FQNEAQ (reference sequence). The CDR3 length is 13 residues. Trimming stripped 1 base from V and 3 bases from J, with 7 bases between. The CDR3 DNA reads as TGTGCCAGCAGCTTAGAACAGGGCTACGAGCAGTACTTC. Amino acid sequence: CASSLEQGYEQYF.

The V gene is TRBV6-1, the J gene TRBJ2-7; no clear D gene. V was pared by 10 bases and J by 4 bases, with 17 bases between. Germline V lookup: CDR1 MNHNS, CDR2 SASEGT. The CDR3 contains 13 residues. The CDR3 region has the DNA TGTGCCACCTTGGGATATCCGTCGTACGAGCAGTACTTC. This encodes CATLGYPSYEQYF.

The V and J genes are TRBV4-1 and TRBJ2-7; the D call may be TRBD1 or TRBD2 (5 bases each). The CDR3 contains 14 residues. CDR1 and CDR2 from the germline V gene are MGHRA and YSYEKL. Trimming cost V 1 base and J 5 bases, with 12 bases left between them. CDR3 sequence (DNA): TGCGCCAGCAGCCAAGGGGGGTGGAGCGACGAGCAGTACTTC. Translated, it gives CASSQGGWSDEQYF.

This clone was picked up many times. The chain couples TRBV19 to TRBJ2-2; 9 bases line up with TRBD1. Per germline, CDR1 LNHDA and CDR2 SQIVND (reference sequence). The V segment lost 7 bases and the J segment 0 bases; nucleotides outside the gene matches: 12. The CDR3 runs to 18 residues. The CDR3 is CASNWDRERSSNTGELFF. The DNA for the CDR3 is TGTGCCAGTAATTGGGACAGGGAACGCTCTTCGAACACCGGGGAGCTGTTTTTT.

This chain links TRBV5-6 with TRBJ1-5, with D possibly TRBD1 on 6 matching bases. CDR1 is SGHDT and CDR2 is YYEEEE in the germline V gene. The V and J ends lost 1 base and 5 bases respectively, with 10 bases between them. The CDR3 consists of 14 residues. The CDR3 nucleotides read TGTGCCAGCAGCTTGACAGGGCAAGATCAGCCCCAGCATTTT. Translated, it gives CASSLTGQDQPQHF.

The rearrangement links TRBV7-3 to TRBJ2-5; the D gene is possibly TRBD1 (6 bases). Germline V gene data show CDR1 as SGHTA and CDR2 as FQGTGA. This CDR3 is built from 15 residues. Trimming stripped 1 base from V and 0 bases from J, with 9 bases between. Here the CDR3 reads CASSLRGGDQETQYF. The CDR3 coding sequence is TGTGCCAGCAGCTTAAGAGGGGGTGACCAAGAGACCCAGTACTTC.

A remark on this clone: The CDR3 does not close with the conserved phenylalanine or tryptophan, likely indicating a read error. The limits of the CDR3 on the DNA are not certain, so only TCRdb's listed CDR3 is given. The chain employs TRBV6-6 and TRBJ1-3; TRBD1 is taken as the D call from the table, unchecked against the DNA. Germline-derived CDR1 and CDR2 are MNHNY and SVGAGI (reference sequence). The CDR3 length equals 12 residues, ends included. The CDR3 sequence: CASSYEGAQYQV.

The rearrangement links TRBV7-9 to TRBJ2-4; D uncertain. This CDR3 contains 16 residues. V lost 1 base to trimming and J lost 0 bases, with 10 bases between them. Germline loops: CDR1 SEHNR, CDR2 FQNEAQ (reference sequence). CDR3 sequence (DNA): TGTGCCAGCAGCTTAGGTGGCAGCCTAGCCAAAAACATTCAGTACTTC. This translates into CASSLGGSLAKNIQYF. Full variable domain (outside the CDR3, taken from reference TRBV7-9 and TRBJ2-4): DTGVSQNPRHKITKRGQNVTFRCDPISEHNRLYWYRQTLGQGPEFLTYFQNEAQLEKSRLLSDRFSAERPKGSFSTLEIQRTEQGDSAMYLCASSLGGSLAKNIQYFGAGTRLSVL.

This clone was counted between two and nine times. The V and J genes are TRBV5-4 and TRBJ1-1; D gene unclear. Trimming cost V 4 bases and J 1 base, with 11 bases left between them. The length of the CDR3 is 14 residues. CDR1 is SGHNT, CDR2 YYREEE, per germline (reference sequence). The CDR3 loop is CASSRSEPNTEAFF. In DNA form, the CDR3 reads TGTGCCAGCAGCCGATCAGAACCGAACACTGAAGCTTTCTTT.

The chain recombines TRBV19 with TRBJ2-1, with D hard to call. Germline CDR1 is LNHDA and CDR2 is SQIVND (reference sequence). Trimming cost V 11 bases and J 0 bases, with 17 bases left between them. This CDR3 is built from 15 residues. CDR3 DNA sequence: TGTGCCGCCCGGCAGGATCGTAGCTCCTACAATGAGCAGTTCTTC. It is translated as CAARQDRSSYNEQFF.

The chain links TRBV29-1 to TRBJ2-2; D call uncertain. The CDR3 is 12 amino acids. Germline values: CDR1 SQVTM, CDR2 ANQGSEA. Trimming removed 6 bases from V and 7 bases from J, with 12 bases in between. In nucleotides, the CDR3 is TGCAGCGTGGATCCAGGCTTCGGGGAGCTGTTTTTT. Translating it yields CSVDPGFGELFF.

This clone was counted only a few times. The V gene is TRBV4-3, the J gene TRBJ1-3; unclear D gene. Trimming pared 0 bases from V and 0 bases from J, leaving 3 bases between. Looked up from germline, CDR1 is LGHNA and CDR2 is YSLEER. CDR3 length: 14 residues. CDR3 coding DNA: TGCGCCAGCAGCCAAGATCTCTCTGGAAACACCATATATTTT. Residues: CASSQDLSGNTIYF.

The chain joins TRBV19 to TRBJ2-7; 10 bases fit TRBD1. The ends lost 3 bases at V and 5 bases at J; junction bases unmatched: 10. CDR3 length: 16 amino acids. Germline V CDR1 and CDR2: LNHDA, SQIVND (reference sequence). The CDR3 DNA sequence: TGTGCCAGTAGTATGACCGGGACAGGGGCGTTCGACGAGCAGTACTTC. Translated: CASSMTGTGAFDEQYF.

The chain links TRBV7-6 to TRBJ2-3; TRBD2 aligns across 8 bases. In germline, CDR1 is SGHVS, CDR2 FNYEAQ. The J segment lost 5 bases and the V segment lost 7 bases, leaving 11 bases of the junction unmatched. This CDR3 spans 15 amino acids. CDR3 region: CASTQSSGGLDTQYF. CDR3 coding DNA: TGTGCCAGCACCCAAAGCAGCGGGGGTTTAGATACGCAGTATTTT. Looking up the rest from reference TRBV7-6 and TRBJ2-3 gives the full variable domain: GAGVSQSPRYKVTKRGQDVALRCDPISGHVSLYWYRQALGQGPEFLTYFNYEAQQDKSGLPNDRFSAERPEGSISTLTIQRTEQRDSAMYRCASTQSSGGLDTQYFGPGTRLTVL.